This TCR beta chain appears in the sequencing data of a study of blood T cells in healthy people across ages. The authors ran a second PCR of roughly 6 to 11 cycles using a sample-barcoded 5' primer and a J-beta primer mix. One entry per CDR3 protein, called by TCRdb with MiXCR from the 5' RACE reads. The data show 750,000 to 950,000 distinct CDR3 sequences, around 24% seen once. The germline V gene has CDR1 MNHEY and CDR2 SVGAGI. CDR3 size: 13 residues. V was trimmed by 4 bases and J by 4 bases, leaving 10 bases between them. The same sample was also studied in work on T cells of mothers and their children. As reported in that work: For cDNA synthesis, the complete extracted RNA was used (about 1.4 ug per 15 ul).

The sample taken for sequencing was blood. V is TRBV6-5 and J is TRBJ1-2; no clear D gene. This clonotype originated in a boy aged 10-17 years in good health. The CDR3 bases are TGTGCCAGCAGTTCTCCGGGTTTCTATGGCTACACCTTC. Its translation: CASSSPGFYGYTF.